The TCR beta chain described here comes from a study of T cell changes during pregnancy in multiple sclerosis. V dropped 4 bases and J dropped 7; count of bases not matched to a gene: 5. Germline V lookup: CDR1 LNHDA, CDR2 SQIVND (reference sequence). This CDR3 has 14 residues. The method was immunoSEQ multiplex PCR; TCRdb's version includes in-frame clones alone and lacks a portion of them. The sample has 90,000 to 100,000 clones, roughly 94% seen once. Here the sequenced sample was peripheral blood, taken after pregnancy. This receptor was identified in a female donor in good health, enrolled as a control in a pregnancy study. The chain is built from TRBV19 and TRBJ1-4, with 8 positions matching TRBD1. The CDR3 bases are TGTGCCAGTAGTAGGACAGGGAGAAGTGAAAAACTGTTTTTT. Translation: CASSRTGRSEKLFF. Full variable domain (rest looked up from reference TRBV19 and TRBJ1-4): DGGITQSPKYLFRKEGQNVTLSCEQNLNHDAMYWYRQDPGQGLRLIYYSQIVNDFQKGDIAEGYSVSREKKESFPLTVTSAQKNPTAFYLCASSRTGRSEKLFFGSGTQLSVL.